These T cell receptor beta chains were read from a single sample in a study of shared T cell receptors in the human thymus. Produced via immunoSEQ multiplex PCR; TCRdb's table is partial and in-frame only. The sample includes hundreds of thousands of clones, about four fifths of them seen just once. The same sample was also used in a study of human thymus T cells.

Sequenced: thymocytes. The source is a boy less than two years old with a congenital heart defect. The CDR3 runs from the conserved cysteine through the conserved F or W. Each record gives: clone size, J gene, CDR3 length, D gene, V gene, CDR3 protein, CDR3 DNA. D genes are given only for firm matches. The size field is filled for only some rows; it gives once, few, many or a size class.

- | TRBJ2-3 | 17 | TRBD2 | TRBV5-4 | CASSLGVMGGPVDTQYF | TGTGCCAGCAGCTTGGGCGTCATGGGAGGGCCCGTAGATACGCAGTATTTT
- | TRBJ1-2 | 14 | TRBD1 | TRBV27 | CASSLQGARDGYTF | TGTGCCAGCAGCCTACAGGGGGCGAGGGATGGCTACACCTTC
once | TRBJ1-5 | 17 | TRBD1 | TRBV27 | CASSLTGTGEGNQPQHF | TGTGCCAGCAGTTTAACGGGGACAGGGGAGGGCAATCAGCCCCAGCATTTT
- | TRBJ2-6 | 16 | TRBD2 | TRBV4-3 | CASSQETGGWANVLTF | TGCGCCAGCAGCCAAGAGACGGGGGGGTGGGCCAACGTCCTGACTTTC
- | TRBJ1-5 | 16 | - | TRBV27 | CASSSSSWGENQPQHF | TGTGCCAGCAGTTCCTCCTCCTGGGGGGAGAATCAGCCCCAGCATTTT
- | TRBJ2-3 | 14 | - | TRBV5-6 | CASSFWGVADTQYF | TGTGCCAGCTCCTTTTGGGGAGTGGCAGATACGCAGTATTTT
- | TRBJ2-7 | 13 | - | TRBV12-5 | CASGFEVESQQYF | TGTGCTAGTGGATTTGAGGTCGAGTCCCAGCAGTACTTC
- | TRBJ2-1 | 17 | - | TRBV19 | CASSMGSKKDSYNEQFF | TGTGCCAGTAGTATGGGGAGCAAAAAGGACTCCTACAATGAGCAGTTCTTC
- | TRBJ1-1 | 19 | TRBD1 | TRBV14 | CASSQEGTGPSILNTEAFF | TGTGCCAGCAGCCAAGAGGGGACAGGGCCCTCCATATTAAACACTGAAGCTTTCTTT
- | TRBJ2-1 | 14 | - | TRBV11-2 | CASSLAPFYNEQFF | TGTGCCAGCAGCTTAGCCCCTTTCTACAATGAGCAGTTCTTC
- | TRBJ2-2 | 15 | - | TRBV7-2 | CASSGRGGVTGELFF | TGTGCCAGCAGCGGGAGGGGGGGAGTCACCGGGGAGCTGTTTTTT
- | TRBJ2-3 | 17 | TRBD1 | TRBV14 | CASSQGTRTGEPDTQYF | TGTGCCAGCAGCCAAGGAACCAGGACAGGGGAGCCAGATACGCAGTATTTT
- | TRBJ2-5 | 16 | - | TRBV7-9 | CASSSYPQDRGETQYF | TGTGCCAGCAGCTCGTACCCACAGGACAGAGGAGAGACCCAGTACTTC
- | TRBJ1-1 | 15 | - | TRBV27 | CASRPMGGWNTEAFF | TGTGCCAGCAGACCTATGGGGGGGTGGAACACTGAAGCTTTCTTT
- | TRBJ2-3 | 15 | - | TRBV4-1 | CASSTSGASTDTQYF | TGCGCCAGCAGTACCAGTGGGGCTAGCACAGATACGCAGTATTTT
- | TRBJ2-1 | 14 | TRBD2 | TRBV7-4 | CAIQWGGSVDEQFF | TGTGCCATTCAGTGGGGCGGGAGTGTCGATGAGCAGTTCTTC
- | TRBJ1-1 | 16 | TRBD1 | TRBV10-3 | CAISEGGQGENTEAFF | TGTGCCATCAGTGAGGGGGGACAGGGGGAGAACACTGAAGCTTTCTTT
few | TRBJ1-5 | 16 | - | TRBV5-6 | CASSLTGSEDNQPQHF | TGTGCCAGCAGCTTGACAGGGTCGGAGGACAATCAGCCCCAGCATTTT
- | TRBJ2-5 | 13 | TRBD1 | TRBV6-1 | CASRRDRGVTQYF | TGTGCCAGCAGACGGGACAGGGGGGTGACCCAGTACTTC
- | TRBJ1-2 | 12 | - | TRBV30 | CAWVQGSHGYTF | TGTGCCTGGGTCCAGGGCAGCCACGGCTACACCTTC
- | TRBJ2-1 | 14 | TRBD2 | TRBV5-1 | CASSTNSSGNEQFF | TGCGCCAGCAGCACTAACTCTAGCGGGAATGAGCAGTTCTTC
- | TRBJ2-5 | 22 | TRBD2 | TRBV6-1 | CASSEKGPATSGRPYSQETQYF | TGTGCCAGCAGTGAAAAGGGGCCCGCGACTAGCGGGAGGCCCTATAGCCAAGAGACCCAGTACTTC
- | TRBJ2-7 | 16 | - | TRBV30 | CAWSVKAQKSSYEQYF | TGTGCCTGGAGTGTAAAAGCGCAAAAGAGCTCCTACGAGCAGTACTTC
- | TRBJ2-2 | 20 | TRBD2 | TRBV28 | CASSSRDTGLAEQNTGELFF | TGTGCCAGCAGTTCCCGGGACACGGGACTAGCGGAGCAGAACACCGGGGAGCTGTTTTTT
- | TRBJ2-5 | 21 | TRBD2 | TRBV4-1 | CASSQVLTGTSGRAGQETQYF | TGCGCCAGCAGCCAAGTACTTACCGGGACTAGCGGGCGAGCGGGGCAAGAGACCCAGTACTTC
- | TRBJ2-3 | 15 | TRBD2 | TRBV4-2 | CASSPGLAGLDTQYF | TGTGCCAGCAGCCCGGGACTAGCGGGCCTAGATACGCAGTATTTT
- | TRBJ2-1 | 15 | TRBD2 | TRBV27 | CASSLGASGENEQFF | TGTGCCAGCAGTTTGGGAGCTAGCGGGGAGAATGAGCAGTTCTTC
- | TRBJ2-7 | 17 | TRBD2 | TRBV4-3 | CASSQDRASGIPRRQYF | TGCGCCAGCAGCCAAGATCGGGCAAGCGGGATTCCTCGACGGCAGTACTTC
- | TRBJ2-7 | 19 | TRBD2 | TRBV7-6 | CASSLRWTSGRAPSYEQYF | TGTGCCAGCAGCTTAAGGTGGACTAGCGGGAGGGCCCCTAGCTACGAGCAGTACTTC
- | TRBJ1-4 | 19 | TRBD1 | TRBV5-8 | CASSIGVGQGMYEQDRLFF | TGTGCCAGCAGCATTGGTGTCGGACAGGGGATGTATGAGCAGGATAGACTGTTTTTT
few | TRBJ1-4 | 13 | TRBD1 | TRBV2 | CASSTGVGEKLFF | TGTGCCAGCAGTACAGGGGTGGGTGAAAAACTGTTTTTT
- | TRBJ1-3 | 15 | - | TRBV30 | CAWTEQDSEGNTIYF | TGTGCCTGGACCGAGCAGGACAGCGAAGGAAACACCATATATTTT
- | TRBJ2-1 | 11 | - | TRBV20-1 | CSARLFYEQFF | TGCAGTGCTCGACTATTCTATGAGCAGTTCTTC
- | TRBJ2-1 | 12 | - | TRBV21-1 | CASTLHPGEEFF | TGTGCCAGCACCCTCCACCCGGGAGAGGAGTTCTTC
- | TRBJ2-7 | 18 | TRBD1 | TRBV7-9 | CASSLGGRGDRGLCEQYF | TGTGCCAGCAGCTTAGGGGGAAGGGGGGACAGGGGGCTCTGCGAGCAGTACTTC
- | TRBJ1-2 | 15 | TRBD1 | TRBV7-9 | CASSLDRIANYGYTF | TGTGCCAGCAGCTTGGACAGGATCGCTAACTATGGCTACACCTTC
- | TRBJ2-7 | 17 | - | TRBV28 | CASSRPRRGLVLDEQYF | TGTGCCAGCAGCCGACCCCGGAGGGGGCTTGTCTTGGACGAGCAGTACTTC
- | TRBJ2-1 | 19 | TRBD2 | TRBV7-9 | CASSPSPLATSGRANEQFF | TGTGCCAGCAGTCCTTCCCCCTTGGCGACTAGCGGGAGGGCCAATGAGCAGTTCTTC
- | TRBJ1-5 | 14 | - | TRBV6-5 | CASSPGNSNQPQHF | TGTGCCAGCAGTCCGGGGAATAGCAATCAGCCCCAGCATTTT
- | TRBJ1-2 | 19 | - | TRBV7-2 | CASSLAPRDKATFNYGYTF | TGTGCCAGCAGCCTAGCTCCCCGGGACAAGGCAACCTTTAACTATGGCTACACCTTC